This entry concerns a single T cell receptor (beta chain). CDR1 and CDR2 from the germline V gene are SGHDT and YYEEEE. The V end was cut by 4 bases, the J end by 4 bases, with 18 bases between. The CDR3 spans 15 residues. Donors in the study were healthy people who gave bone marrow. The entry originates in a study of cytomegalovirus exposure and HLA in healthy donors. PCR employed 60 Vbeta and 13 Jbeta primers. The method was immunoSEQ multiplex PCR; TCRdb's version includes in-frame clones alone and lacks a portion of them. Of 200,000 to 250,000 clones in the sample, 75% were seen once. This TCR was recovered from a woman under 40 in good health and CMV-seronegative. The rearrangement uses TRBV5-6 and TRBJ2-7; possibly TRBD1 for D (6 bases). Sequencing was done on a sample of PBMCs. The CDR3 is CASSPWTATNYEQYF. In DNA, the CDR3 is TGTGCCAGCAGCCCCTGGACAGCTACTAATTACGAGCAGTACTTC. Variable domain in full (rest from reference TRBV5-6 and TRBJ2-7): DAGVTQSPTHLIKTRGQQVTLRCSPKSGHDTVSWYQQALGQGPQFIFQYYEEEERQRGNFPDRFSGHQFPNYSSELNVNALLLGDSALYLCASSPWTATNYEQYFGPGTRLTVT.